One and the same sample provided the 19 T cell receptor beta chains below, sequenced in a study of cytomegalovirus exposure and HLA in healthy donors. With 60 Vbeta and 13 Jbeta primers, the PCR was carried out. Data came from immunoSEQ multiplex PCR; TCRdb stores just in-frame clones and leaves some out. Altogether 150,000 to 250,000 clones are present, approximately 85% being singletons, with the ten largest covering about 2.5%. The source material was PBMCs. The source of these receptors is a woman between 50 and 59 years old in good health and CMV-seronegative.

The chain is built from TRBV28 and TRBJ1-1; no definite D call. In germline, CDR1 is MDHEN, CDR2 SYDVKM. The ends were cut back, 3 bases at V and 7 bases at J, with 9 bases in the middle. This CDR3 is 12 amino acids long. CDR3 sequence reads: CASSLPGREAFF. For the CDR3, the DNA is TGTGCCAGCAGTTTGCCAGGCCGTGAAGCTTTCTTT. The complete variable domain, with remaining parts taken from reference TRBV28 and TRBJ1-1, reads DVKVTQSSRYLVKRTGEKVFLECVQDMDHENMFWYRQDPGLGLRLIYFSYDVKMKEKGDIPEGYSVSREKKERFSLILESASTNQTSMYLCASSLPGREAFFGQGTRLTVV.

This clone was recorded once. The chain combines TRBV19 with TRBJ1-2, with a weak D call TRBD1 (6 bases). V was pared by 5 bases and J by 4 bases, with 17 bases between. This CDR3 has 15 amino acids. Germline V gene data show CDR1 as LNHDA and CDR2 as SQIVND (reference sequence). The CDR3 protein is CASSALPGHGYGYTF. Here the CDR3 DNA reads TGTGCCAGTAGTGCGCTTCCGGGACACGGCTATGGCTACACCTTC.

V and J are TRBV5-5 and TRBJ2-3; unclear D gene. Germline values: CDR1 SGHKS, CDR2 YYEKEE (reference sequence). This CDR3 is built from 14 residues. V was cut by 0 bases and J by 1 base, with 6 bases left in between. The CDR3 is CASSLVPRTDTQYF. The CDR3 DNA reads TGTGCCAGCAGCTTGGTCCCTCGCACAGATACGCAGTATTTT.

The chain has TRBV7-9 and TRBJ2-3, with a weak D call TRBD1 (6 bases). Germline V gene lookup returns CDR1 SEHNR and CDR2 FQNEAQ (reference sequence). V lost 3 bases and J 0 bases, leaving 7 bases between the germline ends. This CDR3 is 14 amino acids long. The DNA for the CDR3 is TGTGCCAGCAGCTTTGGACAGAGCACAGATACGCAGTATTTT. It is translated as CASSFGQSTDTQYF.

J is TRBJ1-6 and V is TRBV6-5; 7 bases are a match to TRBD1. The CDR3 runs 15 residues. Germline CDR1 reads MNHEY; CDR2 reads SVGAGI. With V trimmed by 0 bases and J by 7 bases, 3 bases remained unmatched. DNA of the CDR3: TGTGCCAGCAGTTACTCGGGACAGCGAAATTCACCCCTCCACTTT. This gives the protein CASSYSGQRNSPLHF.

This sequence joins TRBV28 and TRBJ2-2, with 10 bases aligning to TRBD2. V was pared by 4 bases and J by 3 bases, with 5 bases of the junction left unmatched. This CDR3 has 16 residues. Germline V CDR1 and CDR2: MDHEN, SYDVKM. CDR3 nucleotides: TGTGCCAGCAGTTCAGGGCTAGCGGGAGACACCGGGGAGCTGTTTTTT. It yields the protein CASSSGLAGDTGELFF.

This clone was picked up one time. Sequence at one end of the junction differs from germline and may be a read error. The chain combines TRBV25-1 with TRBJ2-7, with 7 bases that match TRBD2. The CDR3 totals 15 residues. Per germline, CDR1 MGHDK and CDR2 SYGVNS. CDR3 sequence: CVSSESGTGLYEQYF. CDR3 bases: TGTGTCAGCAGTGAGAGCGGGACCGGGCTCTACGAGCAGTACTTC.

In its sample, this clone was seen a few times. V and J are TRBV27 and TRBJ2-7, with 10 nucleotides matching TRBD1. Germline V gene sequence: CDR1 MNHEY, CDR2 SMNVEV (reference sequence). The CDR3 spans 12 residues. V dropped 6 bases and J dropped 6; count of bases not matched to a gene: 2. DNA for the CDR3: TGTGCCAGCAGAAGGACAGGGGGCGAGCAGTACTTC. Amino acids: CASRRTGGEQYF.

The chain combines TRBV2 with TRBJ2-7, with 10 bases that match TRBD2. The CDR3 consists of 15 residues. The V segment lost 5 bases and the J segment 5 bases; nucleotides outside the gene matches: 9. Germline V gene data show CDR1 as SNHLY and CDR2 as FYNNEI. CDR3 coding DNA: TGTGCCAGCAGTCTCCCGGGACTAGCGAAGGACGAGCAGTACTTC. It specifies CASSLPGLAKDEQYF.

This clone is a singleton in its sample. This rearrangement joins TRBV30 to TRBJ2-7, with D unclear. The germline gives CDR1 GTSNPN, CDR2 SVGIG (reference sequence). The CDR3 spans 14 residues. V lost 0 bases and J 0 bases, leaving 9 bases between the germline ends. This chain's CDR3 is CAWSVGRSSYEQYF. The CDR3 region has the DNA TGTGCCTGGAGTGTGGGTAGGAGCTCCTACGAGCAGTACTTC.

This clone has only one observation. The chain combines TRBV4-3 with TRBJ2-1; D perhaps matches TRBD2 (6 bases). CDR1 and CDR2 (germline): LGHNA, YSLEER. There are 16 residues in the CDR3. V was pared by 4 bases and J by 7 bases, with 20 bases between. The CDR3 DNA sequence: TGCGCCAGCAGCCCGGTGGGGACTCTCGCTAGGAATGAGCAGTTCTTC. Its protein product is CASSPVGTLARNEQFF.

The chain joins TRBV6-1 to TRBJ2-7; unclear D gene. CDR1 and CDR2 from the germline V gene are MNHNS and SASEGT. V was clipped by 6 bases and J by 4 bases, with 10 bases between them. The length of the CDR3 is 12 residues. CDR3 residues: CASRSSIYEQYF. DNA of the CDR3: TGTGCCAGCAGATCTAGTATTTACGAGCAGTACTTC.

V usage is TRBV5-1 and J usage is TRBJ2-1; 14 positions agree with TRBD2. Trimming at V came to 6 bases and at J to 5 bases, leaving 7 bases not matched to a gene. This CDR3 contains 16 residues. Germline lookup yields CDR1 SGHRS and CDR2 YFSETQ. In DNA, the CDR3 is TGCGCCAGCATGCGACTAGCGGGAGGGTTAAACAATGAGCAGTTCTTC. Amino acids: CASMRLAGGLNNEQFF.

The chain couples TRBV27 to TRBJ1-1; tentatively, D is TRBD1 (6 bases). The CDR3 spans 13 residues. The V end was cut by 3 bases, the J end by 1 base, with 6 bases between. Germline V gene sequence: CDR1 MNHEY, CDR2 SMNVEV (reference sequence). In DNA form, the CDR3 reads TGTGCCAGCAGTTTGACAGGGAACACTGAAGCTTTCTTT. Amino acids: CASSLTGNTEAFF.

The rearrangement uses TRBV27 and TRBJ2-7; TRBD2 agrees at 8 bases. From germline, CDR1 is MNHEY and CDR2 SMNVEV (reference sequence). V lost 6 bases and J lost 2; bases outside the gene matches: 9. The CDR3 spans 15 residues. The CDR3 DNA follows: TGTGCCAGCAGCCTTCTCCCGGGAGGGACCTACGAGCAGTACTTC. Its protein is CASSLLPGGTYEQYF.

V and J are TRBV30 and TRBJ2-1; D is possibly TRBD2 (5 bases). Germline V gene sequence: CDR1 GTSNPN, CDR2 SVGIG (reference sequence). V lost 5 bases and J 6 bases, leaving 8 bases between the germline ends. The CDR3 is 11 residues long. The CDR3 loop reads CAWLEGNEQFF. DNA for the CDR3: TGTGCCTGGCTAGAGGGCAATGAGCAGTTCTTC.

This sequence joins TRBV11-2 and TRBJ2-1; 8 nucleotides line up with TRBD2. The CDR3 consists of 15 residues. V gave up 3 bases and J gave up 6 bases; unmatched junction bases: 7. Germline V gene sequence: CDR1 SGHAT, CDR2 FQNNGV. The CDR3 sequence: CASSFTAGVSNEQFF. The CDR3 DNA reads as TGTGCCAGCAGCTTTACAGCGGGAGTGAGCAATGAGCAGTTCTTC. Full variable domain (missing parts from reference TRBV11-2 and TRBJ2-1): EAGVAQSPRYKIIEKRQSVAFWCNPISGHATLYWYQQILGQGPKLLIQFQNNGVVDDSQLPKDRFSAERLKGVDSTLKIQPAKLEDSAVYLCASSFTAGVSNEQFFGPGTRLTVL.

This chain uses TRBV5-8 with TRBJ1-1, with a possible D match to TRBD1 (6 bases). The V gene's germline CDR1 is SGHTS and CDR2 YDEGEE. This CDR3 contains 15 residues. The V gene lost 0 bases and the J gene lost 4 bases, with 13 bases spanning the gap. Here the CDR3 reads CASSLAFGGLTEAFF. The DNA of the CDR3 is TGTGCCAGCAGCTTGGCTTTCGGGGGGCTCACTGAAGCTTTCTTT.

The chain recombines TRBV4-1 with TRBJ2-1; D may be TRBD2 (6 bases). Trimming took off 0 bases at V and 7 bases at J, with 13 bases between the two ends. CDR1 and CDR2 from the germline V gene are MGHRA and YSYEKL. This CDR3 is built from 15 residues. The CDR3 reads CASSQDLGDSNEQFF. The CDR3 bases are TGCGCCAGCAGCCAAGATCTGGGGGACTCGAATGAGCAGTTCTTC.